Listed below are T cell receptor beta chains from one sample, sequenced in a study of T cell changes during pregnancy in multiple sclerosis. Sequencing used immunoSEQ multiplex PCR; TCRdb keeps in-frame clones, though not all of them. Counted here are around 20,000 clones, around four fifths occurring once; the ten biggest clones make up 15% to 17%. Sequences were derived from CD8+ T cells from peripheral blood mononuclear cells, sampled in the first trimester of pregnancy. The receptors come from a female donor in good health, enrolled as a control in a pregnancy study. Both conserved end residues are part of each CDR3. D genes are given only for firm matches. Expanded clones get a size class; other rows say once, few or many, or leave the size out.

D gene	clone size	J gene	V gene	CDR3 protein	CDR3 DNA
.	.	TRBJ1-6	TRBV18	CAGSPPGGSSYNSPLHF	TGTGCCGGCTCACCACCGGGAGGGAGCTCCTATAATTCACCCCTCCACTTT
TRBD2	.	TRBJ2-3	TRBV5-4	CASSSPLAGFTSTDTQYF	TGTGCCAGCAGCTCTCCCCTAGCGGGGTTCACTAGCACAGATACGCAGTATTTT
.	once	TRBJ2-2	TRBV9	CASSVRSTGELFF	TGTGCCAGCAGCGTACGGAGCACCGGGGAGCTGTTTTTT
.	once	TRBJ1-4	TRBV4-1	CASSDLRVGEKLFF	TGCGCCAGCAGCGACCTGAGGGTGGGAGAAAAACTGTTTTTT
.	.	TRBJ2-7	TRBV2	CASRGSGTPRSYEQYF	TGTGCCAGCAGAGGGAGCGGGACACCCCGCTCCTACGAGCAGTACTTC
.	.	TRBJ1-3	TRBV7-9	CASSPPNAEEGNTIYF	TGTGCCAGCAGCCCTCCCAACGCGGAGGAGGGAAACACCATATATTTT
TRBD1	.	TRBJ1-1	TRBV6-1	CASSEASGTGNTEAFF	TGTGCCAGCAGTGAAGCATCCGGGACAGGGAACACTGAAGCTTTCTTT
TRBD1	.	TRBJ2-7	TRBV9	CASSVGSGGGYEQYF	TGTGCCAGCAGCGTAGGTTCAGGGGGTGGGTACGAGCAGTACTTC
.	.	TRBJ2-6	TRBV27	CASSPDSSGANVLTF	TGTGCCAGCAGTCCCGACAGCTCTGGGGCCAACGTCCTGACTTTC
.	.	TRBJ2-7	TRBV12-5	CASVGQFPYEQYF	TGTGCTAGTGTAGGACAGTTCCCCTACGAGCAGTACTTC
.	.	TRBJ1-5	TRBV27	CASSERTLTQPQHF	TGTGCCAGCAGTGAGAGGACTCTAACGCAGCCCCAGCATTTT
TRBD1	.	TRBJ2-7	TRBV7-8	CASSSTGPTYEQYF	TGTGCCAGCAGCTCGACAGGGCCAACCTACGAGCAGTACTTC
.	.	TRBJ1-2	TRBV28	CASTGAPYGYTF	TGTGCCAGCACAGGGGCTCCCTATGGCTACACCTTC
.	.	TRBJ2-2	TRBV4-2	CASSQDLVGGADTGELFF	TGTGCCAGCAGCCAAGATCTGGTAGGGGGGGCCGACACCGGGGAGCTGTTTTTT
.	.	TRBJ1-4	TRBV30	CAWSPQPGSVEKLFF	TGTGCCTGGAGTCCCCAGCCAGGGTCGGTTGAAAAACTGTTTTTT
.	.	TRBJ1-1	TRBV29-1	CSAPRTFF	TGCAGCGCCCCGAGAACTTTCTTT
.	.	TRBJ2-1	TRBV21-1	CASSPRLAGGRAYNEQFF	TGTGCCAGCAGCCCTAGACTAGCGGGGGGGAGGGCCTACAATGAGCAGTTCTTC
TRBD1	once	TRBJ1-5	TRBV6-1	CASSEAGTGWKPQHF	TGTGCCAGCAGTGAAGCCGGGACAGGGTGGAAGCCCCAGCATTTT
TRBD2	.	TRBJ2-1	TRBV7-3	CASSPASGYNEQFF	TGTGCCAGCAGCCCTGCTAGCGGTTACAATGAGCAGTTCTTC
TRBD1	.	TRBJ1-1	TRBV15	CATSRTGNTEAFF	TGTGCCACCAGCCGGACAGGGAACACTGAAGCTTTCTTT
.	.	TRBJ2-7	TRBV13	CASSEADGSYEQYF	TGTGCCAGCAGTGAAGCGGACGGGTCCTACGAGCAGTACTTC
TRBD2	.	TRBJ2-5	TRBV11-2	CASSPPGAREGQETQYF	TGTGCCAGCAGCCCCCCCGGGGCGCGGGAGGGTCAAGAGACCCAGTACTTC
TRBD1	.	TRBJ1-1	TRBV10-3	CAISEGGQGLNTEAFF	TGTGCCATCAGTGAGGGGGGACAGGGCTTGAACACTGAAGCTTTCTTT
.	.	TRBJ1-2	TRBV2	CASSLRTLDGYTF	TGTGCCAGCAGTCTACGGACTCTGGATGGCTACACCTTC
TRBD1	.	TRBJ2-1	TRBV7-8	CASSPLGQGRLSSYNEQFF	TGTGCCAGCAGCCCGCTCGGACAGGGCCGGTTAAGCTCCTACAATGAGCAGTTCTTC
TRBD2	once	TRBJ2-1	TRBV14	CASSQDMRLAGDGNEQFF	TGTGCCAGCAGCCAAGACATGAGACTAGCGGGAGATGGCAATGAGCAGTTCTTC
.	.	TRBJ1-4	TRBV12-5	CASGLEGRHEKLFF	TGTGCTAGTGGTTTGGAGGGGAGGCATGAAAAACTGTTTTTT
.	.	TRBJ2-7	TRBV4-1	CASSQGQASLEQYF	TGCGCCAGCAGCCAAGGACAGGCCTCTCTCGAGCAGTACTTC
.	.	TRBJ1-4	TRBV9	CASSVSRDGSDEKLFF	TGTGCCAGCAGCGTGAGCAGGGATGGGTCGGATGAAAAACTGTTTTTT
TRBD1	.	TRBJ2-6	TRBV5-1	CASSDPGGAGANVLTF	TGCGCCAGCAGCGATCCAGGGGGCGCTGGGGCCAACGTCCTGACTTTC
.	once	TRBJ2-1	TRBV6-4	CASSDGGPNEQFF	TGTGCCAGCAGTGACGGAGGGCCCAATGAGCAGTTCTTC
.	once	TRBJ1-5	TRBV5-5	CASSRDRTVGNQPQHF	TGTGCCAGCAGCCGCGACAGAACGGTGGGCAATCAGCCCCAGCATTTT
TRBD1	.	TRBJ1-4	TRBV5-3	CARSVEGAPTNEKLFF	TGTGCCAGAAGCGTCGAGGGGGCGCCGACTAATGAAAAACTGTTTTTT
TRBD1	.	TRBJ2-5	TRBV6-5	CASAKRDSQETQYF	TGTGCCAGCGCCAAACGGGACAGCCAAGAGACCCAGTACTTC
TRBD2	.	TRBJ2-1	TRBV5-6	CASSEILAGEYNEQFF	TGTGCCAGCAGCGAGATACTAGCGGGAGAATACAATGAGCAGTTCTTC
.	.	TRBJ1-2	TRBV7-9	CASSLGTKGHGYTF	TGTGCCAGCAGCTTAGGGACGAAGGGGCATGGCTACACCTTC
TRBD2	.	TRBJ2-7	TRBV4-2	CASSQESGGPFEQYF	TGTGCCAGCAGCCAAGAAAGCGGGGGCCCCTTCGAGCAGTACTTC
TRBD2	.	TRBJ2-1	TRBV15	CATSSLTSGDYNEQFF	TGTGCCACCAGCAGCCTAACTAGCGGAGACTACAATGAGCAGTTCTTC
.	.	TRBJ1-2	TRBV7-2	CASSLGVGRAYTF	TGTGCCAGCAGCTTAGGAGTTGGGCGGGCCTACACCTTC
TRBD2	.	TRBJ2-1	TRBV6-6	CASSYLAGYNEQFF	TGTGCCAGCAGTTACCTAGCGGGGTACAATGAGCAGTTCTTC
TRBD2	.	TRBJ2-3	TRBV7-8	CASSLPTAGGPGDTQYF	TGTGCCAGCAGCCTCCCGACAGCGGGAGGGCCAGGGGATACGCAGTATTTT
.	.	TRBJ2-1	TRBV5-4	CASSPYRETYNEQFF	TGTGCCAGCAGCCCCTACAGGGAGACCTACAATGAGCAGTTCTTC
TRBD1	.	TRBJ2-2	TRBV11-2	CASSLWDRFDTGELFF	TGTGCCAGCAGCTTATGGGACAGGTTTGACACCGGGGAGCTGTTTTTT
.	.	TRBJ2-2	TRBV5-8	CASSLGIGAVLGRLFF	TGTGCCAGCAGCTTGGGCATCGGAGCGGTTCTGGGTCGACTGTTTTTT
.	.	TRBJ1-2	TRBV6-1	CASSEGRGGEGYTF	TGTGCCAGCAGTGAAGGCAGGGGCGGAGAGGGCTACACCTTC
TRBD1	medium-sized	TRBJ1-6	TRBV7-9	CASSSTGQGANSPLHF	TGTGCCAGCAGCTCCACAGGACAGGGGGCGAATTCACCCCTCCACTTT
TRBD2	.	TRBJ2-7	TRBV5-4	CASSTREGRGVYEQYF	TGTGCCAGCAGCACTCGGGAGGGCCGGGGGGTCTACGAGCAGTACTTC
.	once	TRBJ1-1	TRBV4-3	CASSQSTTGSSKGAFF	TGCGCCAGCAGCCAATCCACCACCGGGAGCTCTAAGGGAGCTTTCTTT
TRBD2	.	TRBJ2-7	TRBV7-2	CASSPVAGDSYEQYF	TGTGCCAGCAGCCCCGTAGCGGGGGACTCCTACGAGCAGTACTTC
.	.	TRBJ1-1	TRBV11-1	CASSFGWPPLGAMNTEAFF	TGTGCCAGCAGCTTTGGGTGGCCCCCTCTAGGGGCCATGAACACTGAAGCTTTCTTT
TRBD1	.	TRBJ2-1	TRBV4-3	CASSQMTGALAGEQFF	TGCGCCAGCAGCCAGATGACAGGGGCTCTCGCGGGGGAGCAGTTCTTC
.	.	TRBJ2-4	TRBV6-6	CASARLQGKNIQYF	TGTGCCAGCGCCAGACTCCAGGGGAAAAACATTCAGTACTTC